This T cell receptor beta chain was sequenced for a study of blood T cell repertoires in COVID-19. Overall study: The samples span acute and convalescent COVID-19 from the United States, Italy and Spain.

CDR3 size: 15 residues. Trimming shortened V by 0 bases and J by 7 bases, and 12 bases separated the two germline ends. Per germline, CDR1 MGHRA and CDR2 YSYEKL. Repertoires were generated with immunoSEQ multiplex PCR, while TCRdb's copy carries only in-frame clones and drops some. The data contain fewer than 350,000 clones, 80% to 90% of them singletons. Sequenced: PBMCs or T cells enriched from blood (not recorded which). This TCR derives from a man aged 25-40 years who had recovered from COVID-19. The chain links TRBV4-1 to TRBJ2-2; maybe TRBD2 (6 bases). CDR3 in DNA: TGCGCCAGCAGCCAAGAGTCTAGCGAGGTCGGGGAGCTGTTTTTT. As protein: CASSQESSEVGELFF.